A single sample is the source of the 32 T cell receptor beta chains below, sequenced in a study of OX40 agonist ivuxolimab in advanced cancers. Assay used: immunoSEQ multiplex PCR; TCRdb lists only in-frame clones, some missing. This sample has 30,000 or so clones; about 80% occur once, and the top ten carry roughly 25%. The material sequenced was CD4+ or CD8+ T cells sorted from blood, taken in a trial of the OX40 agonist ivuxolimab. The receptors shown here come from an adult with an advanced solid tumor such as melanoma, head and neck, liver or kidney cancer.

The rearrangement joins TRBV5-1 to TRBJ1-2, with a possible D match to TRBD1 (6 bases). The V end was cut by 4 bases, the J end by 4 bases, with 11 bases between. The germline CDR1 and CDR2 sequences are SGHRS and YFSETQ. The CDR3 is 13 residues long. Here the CDR3 reads CASSPDRLYGYTF. The CDR3 region has the DNA TGCGCCAGCAGCCCGGACAGACTCTATGGCTACACCTTC.

The chain uses TRBV10-3 and TRBJ1-1; D perhaps matches TRBD1 (5 bases). The V gene lost 6 bases and the J gene lost 1 base, with 15 bases spanning the gap. This CDR3 contains 15 residues. The germline V gene has CDR1 ENHRY and CDR2 SYGVKD. This CDR3 is CAIRPRDGRNTEAFF. The CDR3, as DNA: TGTGCCATCAGGCCCAGGGATGGCAGGAACACTGAAGCTTTCTTT.

This chain links TRBV19 with TRBJ1-1; D perhaps matches TRBD1 (5 bases). Deletions cut 1 base from V and 6 bases from J, with 15 bases between. CDR1 and CDR2 from the germline V gene are LNHDA and SQIVND (reference sequence). The CDR3 totals 15 residues. The CDR3 DNA sequence: TGTGCCAGTAGTATAGGGATAGGGGTTGTCGCTGAAGCTTTCTTT. The encoded protein is CASSIGIGVVAEAFF.

This sequence joins TRBV4-1 and TRBJ1-2, with 7 positions matching TRBD1. With V trimmed by 1 base and J by 2 bases, 10 bases remained unmatched. Germline V CDR1 and CDR2: MGHRA, YSYEKL. This CDR3 is built from 17 residues. The CDR3 protein is CASSQAGRGTLNYGYTF. The CDR3 nucleotides read TGCGCCAGCAGCCAAGCCGGCAGGGGGACGCTCAACTATGGCTACACCTTC.

The rearrangement uses TRBV30 and TRBJ2-1, with 14 bases aligning to TRBD2. The ends lost 2 bases at V and 3 bases at J; junction bases unmatched: 12. The CDR3 has 19 amino acids. Per the germline V gene, CDR1 is GTSNPN and CDR2 is SVGIG (reference sequence). The CDR3 DNA follows: TGTGCCTGGAGTCCCCGGACTAGCGGGGGGCGCGTCATCTACAATGAGCAGTTCTTC. Encoded protein: CAWSPRTSGGRVIYNEQFF.

V gene TRBV5-1 combines with J gene TRBJ1-6, with 7 positions matching TRBD1. The CDR3 totals 15 residues. Germline V lookup: CDR1 SGHRS, CDR2 YFSETQ. With V trimmed by 0 bases and J by 5 bases, 2 bases remained unmatched. The CDR3, as DNA: TGCGCCAGCAGCTTGGCAGGGGGAAATAATTCACCCCTCCACTTT. Translating it yields CASSLAGGNNSPLHF.

The chain couples TRBV10-2 to TRBJ2-7, with 8 bases that match TRBD1. There are 13 residues in the CDR3. V lost 10 bases, J lost 3 bases, and 8 bases stayed unmatched. CDR1 and CDR2 from the germline V gene are WSHSY and SAAADI. CDR3 amino acids: CATSRGLGYEQYF. The CDR3 nucleotides read TGCGCCACTTCCAGGGGGCTAGGCTACGAGCAGTACTTC.

This chain joins TRBV5-1 and TRBJ1-1; 9 bases agree with TRBD1. Germline V CDR1 and CDR2: SGHRS, YFSETQ. V lost 1 base to trimming and J lost 1 base; unmatched junction nucleotides: 2. The CDR3 contains 15 residues. CDR3 in amino acids: CASSLTTGGNTEAFF. The DNA of the CDR3 is TGCGCCAGCAGCTTGACGACAGGGGGGAACACTGAAGCTTTCTTT.

The genes are TRBV6-5 and TRBJ1-6; D not certain. V was trimmed by 5 bases and J by 7 bases, leaving 9 bases between them. The CDR3 consists of 13 residues. Germline loops: CDR1 MNHEY, CDR2 SVGAGI. CDR3 DNA sequence: TGTGCCAGCAGTCGGACGGGGAATTCACCCCTCCACTTT. Amino acid sequence: CASSRTGNSPLHF.

This clone was picked up one time. V and J are TRBV5-6 and TRBJ1-1; D gene uncertain. Trimming removed 4 bases from V and 2 bases from J, with 15 bases in between. The CDR3 loop spans 15 amino acids. CDR1 and CDR2 from the germline V gene are SGHDT and YYEEEE. CDR3 sequence reads: CASSADVWPNTEAFF. The CDR3 region has the DNA TGTGCCAGCAGCGCGGACGTCTGGCCCAACACTGAAGCTTTCTTT.

The chain couples TRBV6-1 to TRBJ2-7; D may be TRBD2 (6 bases). Germline V gene lookup returns CDR1 MNHNS and CDR2 SASEGT. The germline V and J ends were trimmed by 6 bases and 5 bases, with 17 bases remaining between them. The CDR3 spans 14 residues. The CDR3 DNA is TGTGCCAGCAGGGGGGGAAAAAAACAGAACGAGCAGTACTTC. It specifies CASRGGKKQNEQYF.

The rearrangement joins TRBV4-1 to TRBJ2-3; a possible D gene is TRBD2 (6 bases). With 2 bases removed from V and 4 bases from J, the gap between germline ends came to 19 bases. Germline CDR1 is MGHRA and CDR2 is YSYEKL. The CDR3 is made up of 17 amino acids. This CDR3 reads CASSQLASAFWPDTQYF. DNA for the CDR3: TGCGCCAGCAGCCAACTGGCTAGCGCCTTTTGGCCAGATACGCAGTATTTT.

This chain's CDR3 is CASSPRSGGDPPGEQYF. DNA for the CDR3: TGTGCCAGCTCACCAAGGAGCGGGGGGGATCCTCCTGGAGAGCAGTACTTC. The chain employs TRBV18 and TRBJ2-7; TRBD2 matches at 10 bases. The CDR3 sequence is 17 residues long. The germline V gene encodes CDR1 KGHSH and CDR2 LQKENI. The J segment lost 7 bases and the V segment lost 2 bases, leaving 14 bases of the junction unmatched.

This clone was recorded a few times. This sequence joins TRBV4-1 and TRBJ1-6; D is ambiguous. The V gene's germline CDR1 is MGHRA and CDR2 YSYEKL. The ends were cut back, 4 bases at V and 5 bases at J, with 12 bases in the middle. The CDR3 has 15 amino acids. The CDR3 coding sequence is TGCGCCAGCAGCCGCGGCGGCAGTGATAATTCACCCCTCCACTTT. Translating it yields CASSRGGSDNSPLHF.

The J gene is TRBJ2-1, the V gene TRBV19; 11 nucleotides agree with TRBD1. This CDR3 has 14 amino acids. In germline, CDR1 is LNHDA, CDR2 SQIVND (reference sequence). The V and J ends lost 5 bases and 8 bases, in that order; junction bases with no gene match: 5. The CDR3 bases are TGTGCCAGTAGTTTAGGACAGGGGGCATATGAGCAGTTCTTC. Its protein is CASSLGQGAYEQFF.

The J gene is TRBJ2-7, the V gene TRBV27; D possibly corresponds to TRBD2 (6 bases). V lost 0 bases and J lost 1, with 10 bases in between. The CDR3 is made up of 15 amino acids. Per germline, CDR1 MNHEY and CDR2 SMNVEV (reference sequence). The CDR3 loop is CASSLSGGVSYEQYF. The DNA for the CDR3 is TGTGCCAGCAGTTTATCTGGAGGGGTATCCTACGAGCAGTACTTC.

The chain combines TRBV25-1 with TRBJ1-4; 10 bases align to TRBD1. Germline lookup yields CDR1 MGHDK and CDR2 SYGVNS. V dropped 6 bases and J dropped 3; count of bases not matched to a gene: 1. CDR3 length: 14 amino acids. This CDR3 is CASRGQGANEKLFF. The CDR3 nucleotides read TGTGCCAGCAGAGGACAGGGGGCTAATGAAAAACTGTTTTTT. The whole variable domain, filled in from reference TRBV25-1 and TRBJ1-4, reads EADIYQTPRYLVIGTGKKITLECSQTMGHDKMYWYQQDPGMELHLIHYSYGVNSTEKGDLSSESTVSRIRTEHFPLTLESARPSHTSQYLCASRGQGANEKLFFGSGTQLSVL.

The chain recombines TRBV10-3 with TRBJ2-1; a possible D gene is TRBD2 (6 bases). This CDR3 is 15 amino acids long. The germline V gene encodes CDR1 ENHRY and CDR2 SYGVKD. Trimming left V 0 bases short and J 9 bases short, with 15 bases between. The CDR3 loop is CAISESYGGGTEQFF. CDR3 nucleotides: TGTGCCATCAGTGAGTCCTACGGGGGTGGCACTGAGCAGTTCTTC.

The chain employs TRBV6-1 and TRBJ2-1; perhaps TRBD1 as D (5 bases). The CDR3 covers 14 residues. Trimming cost V 4 bases and J 6 bases, with 13 bases left between them. CDR1 and CDR2 (germline): MNHNS, SASEGT. The CDR3 DNA is TGTGCCAGCAGTGGACAGCTCCTGGGCAATGAGCAGTTCTTC. It is translated as CASSGQLLGNEQFF.

The gene calls are TRBV2 and TRBJ2-1; D perhaps matches TRBD2 (7 bases). Trimming stripped 3 bases from V and 9 bases from J, with 18 bases between. The CDR3 runs to 15 residues. CDR1 and CDR2 (germline): SNHLY, FYNNEI. This CDR3 reads CASSDVGGHSSEQFF. The CDR3 nucleotides read TGTGCCAGCAGTGATGTGGGGGGGCACTCGAGTGAGCAGTTCTTC.

The chain carries TRBV11-2 and TRBJ2-1, with 15 bases fitting TRBD2. The junction had 4 bases not matched to a gene; V was cut back by 1 base and J by 15 bases. This CDR3 is built from 14 residues. Germline CDR1 is SGHAT and CDR2 is FQNNGV. The CDR3 DNA follows: TGTGCCAGCAGCTTAGGGACTAGCGGGGGGGCCGGGTTCTTC. Amino acid sequence: CASSLGTSGGAGFF.

This clone was observed a single time. J is TRBJ1-1 and V is TRBV2; D unresolved. CDR3 size: 13 residues. Germline V lookup: CDR1 SNHLY, CDR2 FYNNEI. Deletions cut 5 bases from V and 1 base from J, with 8 bases between. DNA of the CDR3: TGTGCCAGCAGTCTGGCCACGAACACTGAAGCTTTCTTT. As protein: CASSLATNTEAFF.

The J gene is TRBJ2-4, the V gene TRBV5-1; the D gene could be TRBD1 or TRBD2 (6 bases each). This CDR3 has 14 amino acids. Trimming stripped 4 bases from V and 6 bases from J, with 14 bases between. The germline gives CDR1 SGHRS, CDR2 YFSETQ. DNA for the CDR3: TGCGCCAGCAGCGGGGGGCAGGTCACAAACATTCAGTACTTC. The encoded protein is CASSGGQVTNIQYF.

This clone appeared a single time. The chain couples TRBV6-1 to TRBJ2-7; D might be TRBD1 (6 bases). Germline CDR1 is MNHNS and CDR2 is SASEGT. This CDR3 has 13 amino acids. The V end lost 4 bases, the J end lost 5 bases, and 12 bases lay between the germline ends. The chain's CDR3 is CASSVDRSNEQYF. The CDR3 DNA is TGTGCCAGCAGTGTTGACAGGAGCAACGAGCAGTACTTC.

The chain joins TRBV11-2 to TRBJ2-1; 7 nucleotides agree with TRBD2. The germline CDR1 and CDR2 sequences are SGHAT and FQNNGV. After removal of 5 bases from V and 4 bases from J, the junction contained 8 bases not matched to a gene. The CDR3 length is 15 residues. CDR3 DNA: TGTGCCAGCAGCCCCGTTGGCGGGGGATACAATGAGCAGTTCTTC. Translation gives CASSPVGGGYNEQFF.

This clone was seen more than once but under ten times. The CDR3 spells CASSRGQENTEAFF. The CDR3 bases are TGTGCCAGCAGCAGGGGTCAGGAAAACACTGAAGCTTTCTTT. The chain combines TRBV7-9 with TRBJ1-1, with D tentatively TRBD1 (5 bases). Trimming removed 5 bases from V and 2 bases from J, with 12 bases in between. In germline, CDR1 is SEHNR, CDR2 FQNEAQ (reference sequence). CDR3 length equals 14 residues.

The sample holds a few counts of this clone. The DNA is omitted, as the CDR3 cannot be located on it reliably, and the CDR3 follows TCRdb's listing. V and J are TRBV15 and TRBJ1-1; the DNA was not used to check the table's D call, TRBD1. The CDR3 length is 14 residues, termini included. Germline V CDR1 and CDR2: LNHNV, YYDKDF (reference sequence). The CDR3 loop is CATSILDSVTEAFF.

This rearrangement joins TRBV5-5 to TRBJ1-2; 9 positions agree with TRBD1. This CDR3 spans 16 amino acids. V lost 4 bases and J lost 0; bases outside the gene matches: 7. The germline V gene has CDR1 SGHKS and CDR2 YYEKEE (reference sequence). The DNA for the CDR3 is TGTGCCAGCAGCAGTGGGACAGGGAAAACTAACTATGGCTACACCTTC. Its translation: CASSSGTGKTNYGYTF. Using reference TRBV5-5 and TRBJ1-2 for the parts outside the CDR3, the full variable domain is DAGVTQSPTHLIKTRGQQVTLRCSPISGHKSVSWYQQVLGQGPQFIFQYYEKEERGRGNFPDRFSARQFPNYSSELNVNALLLGDSALYLCASSSGTGKTNYGYTFGSGTRLTVV.

V and J are TRBV6-1 and TRBJ2-3; D gene uncertain. CDR1 is MNHNS, CDR2 SASEGT, per germline. The CDR3 covers 12 residues. Trimming pared 5 bases from V and 5 bases from J, leaving 8 bases between. In DNA form, the CDR3 reads TGTGCCAGCAGTTATTTGGGAGATACGCAGTATTTT. Translation gives CASSYLGDTQYF.

CDR3 sequence (DNA): TGTGCCAGCAGGCCCCTGGACAGGGTCTACGAGCAGTACTTC. Translated: CASRPLDRVYEQYF. The rearrangement joins TRBV6-5 to TRBJ2-7; 8 bases are shared with TRBD1. The CDR3 length is 14 residues. Unmatched junction bases numbered 7, after V lost 6 bases and J lost 3 bases. Germline CDR1 and CDR2: MNHEY and SVGAGI.

CDR3 loop: CASSPAGQDSNQPQHF. CDR3 nucleotides: TGTGCCAGCTCACCAGCAGGACAGGATAGCAATCAGCCCCAGCATTTT. This sequence joins TRBV18 and TRBJ1-5; 7 bases fit TRBD1. J gave up 0 bases and V 2 bases, and 4 bases lay outside the gene matches. CDR1 is KGHSH and CDR2 is LQKENI in the germline V gene. The CDR3 is 16 amino acids.

This chain joins TRBV18 and TRBJ2-6; D is undetermined. The germline V gene encodes CDR1 KGHSH and CDR2 LQKENI. The CDR3 sequence is 14 residues long. V lost 3 bases, J lost 3 bases, and 6 bases lay in between. The CDR3 here is CASSPVGGANVLTF. The CDR3 DNA is TGTGCCAGCTCACCCGTGGGTGGGGCCAACGTCCTGACTTTC.